The 6 T cell receptor beta chains below come from one sample, sequenced in a study of blood T cell repertoires in COVID-19. Produced via immunoSEQ multiplex PCR; TCRdb's table is partial and in-frame only. The table records about 270,000 clones, roughly 80% of them present only once. Sequencing was done on a sample of peripheral blood. Receptors originate from a woman between 50 and 59 years old with active or convalescent COVID-19.

The chain is built from TRBV30 and TRBJ1-2; 9 nucleotides line up with TRBD1. The CDR3 has 14 amino acids. CDR1 and CDR2 from the germline V gene are GTSNPN and SVGIG (reference sequence). Germline trimming cut 2 bases from V and 6 bases from J; bases unmatched to any gene: 7. CDR3 amino acids: CAWSHTGGRDGYTF. The CDR3 DNA reads as TGTGCCTGGAGTCATACAGGGGGCCGGGATGGCTACACCTTC.

The V gene is TRBV7-9, the J gene TRBJ1-2; 8 nucleotides line up with TRBD1. CDR1 SEHNR and CDR2 FQNEAQ come from the germline V gene (reference sequence). The CDR3 length is 15 residues. Losses at the gene ends were 5 bases for V and 0 bases for J; bases not matched to a gene: 5. The CDR3, as DNA: TGTGCCAGCAGCACGGGACAGGCTCCTAACTATGGCTACACCTTC. Translating it yields CASSTGQAPNYGYTF. Filled out from reference TRBV7-9 and TRBJ1-2, the complete variable domain reads DTGVSQNPRHKITKRGQNVTFRCDPISEHNRLYWYRQTLGQGPEFLTYFQNEAQLEKSRLLSDRFSAERPKGSFSTLEIQRTEQGDSAMYLCASSTGQAPNYGYTFGSGTRLTVV.

The rearrangement links TRBV5-1 to TRBJ2-2; 7 bases fit TRBD2. Per germline, CDR1 SGHRS and CDR2 YFSETQ. The CDR3 sequence is 14 residues long. J was trimmed by 6 bases and V by 2 bases; bases with no gene match: 4. The CDR3 DNA reads TGCGCCAGCAGCTTAGCGGGGAGGTCCGGGGAGCTGTTTTTT. The encoded protein is CASSLAGRSGELFF.

The V gene is TRBV7-9, the J gene TRBJ2-1, with a weak D call TRBD1 (5 bases). This CDR3 region has 18 residues. The germline gives CDR1 SEHNR, CDR2 FQNEAQ (reference sequence). The V end was cut by 8 bases, the J end by 5 bases, with 28 bases between. CDR3 in DNA: TGTGCCAGCTCCCCCCGAACATCTTACAGGCTCAGAGACAATGAGCAGTTCTTC. The encoded protein is CASSPRTSYRLRDNEQFF.

A remark on this clone: Other DNA sequences in this specimen translate into the identical CDR3. This sequence joins TRBV18 and TRBJ1-5; a weak D match, TRBD1 (5 bases). The length of the CDR3 is 15 residues. V lost 3 bases and J 4 bases, leaving 13 bases between the germline ends. Germline V gene sequence: CDR1 KGHSH, CDR2 LQKENI. CDR3 protein: CASSPGGPSNQPQHF. Written as DNA, the CDR3 is TGTGCCAGCTCACCGGGGGGACCATCAAATCAGCCCCAGCATTTT.

V gene TRBV6-5 combines with J gene TRBJ2-7, with 10 bases identical to TRBD1. Germline loops: CDR1 MNHEY, CDR2 SVGAGI. With 5 bases clipped from V and 6 bases from J, the junction kept 7 bases outside the gene matches. This CDR3 contains 14 residues. The CDR3 nucleotides read TGTGCCAGCAGTAACCCGGGACAGGGGTCCGAGCAGTACTTC. This gives the protein CASSNPGQGSEQYF.